This record looks at one T cell receptor (beta chain) sequence and its context. Its matching antigen is unknown. This record comes from a study of cytomegalovirus exposure and HLA in healthy donors. The study, taken as a whole, reports: Reports credit the classifier with highly specific, highly sensitive diagnosis of cytomegalovirus status.

V was cut by 4 bases and J by 7 bases, with 14 bases left in between. Germline CDR1 and CDR2: MGHRA and YSYEKL. This CDR3 comprises 13 residues. Sequencing was performed with immunoSEQ multiplex PCR; in TCRdb, only in-frame clones are kept and a portion is missing. The repertoire holds some 56,000 clones, with roughly nine tenths as singletons. The chain is built from TRBV4-1 and TRBJ2-7; no clear D gene. This receptor was obtained from a man between 18 and 29 years old in good health and CMV-seronegative. The sequencing input was PBMCs. CDR3 DNA: TGCGCCAGCAGCCCCCCCGGAGCCTTGGAGCAGTACTTC. Protein sequence: CASSPPGALEQYF.